These 7 T cell receptor beta chains originate from one sample sequenced in a study of CD8+CD57+ T cells in acquired aplastic anemia (dated by TCRdb to the late 2010s). No cognate antigen is known for these TCRs. Study-wide findings and limitations: In patients, diversity was lower in CD8+CD57+ cells than in the total CD4+ and CD8+ cell pools.

The run used an Illumina HiSeq 2000. TCR beta VDJ combination and CDR3 sequence profiling used genomic DNA as the template. TCRdb ran its own pipeline on the public reads, namely fastp trimming at Q25 and MiXCR clone calling, and kept in-frame beta chains. Rows merge per CDR3 protein into single entries with the most common DNA and genes. Across this sample there are around 21,000 distinct CDR3 sequences, with 30% to 50% seen only once. Clones ranked in the top ten supply about 89% of the sample. Flow cytometry had shown CD8+CD57+ cell expansion in the patients selected for sequencing. Sequences were obtained from CD8+CD57+ T cells sorted from PBMCs. The sample's cell subset or site label, in plain terms: bead-enriched CD8+CD57+ effector memory T cells from SAA patients. These TCRs come from a human donor with aplastic anemia.

This clonotype occurred many times. This chain links TRBV20-1 with TRBJ1-6; D remains unclear. V shed 6 bases and J shed 5 bases, with 26 bases lying between them. This CDR3 has 18 residues. The germline CDR1 and CDR2 sequences are DFQATT and SNEGSKA (reference sequence). CDR3 DNA: TGCAGTGCATCACCCACGGGCCGGAATTACCTTAATAATTCACCCCTCCACTTT. Translation gives CSASPTGRNYLNNSPLHF.

The gene calls are TRBV28 and TRBJ1-2; tentative D call: TRBD1 (5 bases). CDR1 MDHEN and CDR2 SYDVKM come from the germline V gene. Between the trimmed V and J ends, which lost 8 bases and 5 bases, there was a span of 15 bases. CDR3 size: 13 residues. The CDR3: CASAPDSSYGYTF. The CDR3 nucleotides are TGTGCCAGCGCTCCCGACAGTTCATATGGCTACACCTTC.

Comment on this clonotype: Likely a read error: the CDR3 ends without its conserved phenylalanine or tryptophan. The V and J genes are TRBV5-1 and TRBJ2-2; 8 nucleotides line up with TRBD1. This CDR3 contains 11 residues. The ends lost 3 bases at V and 12 bases at J; junction bases unmatched: 1. CDR1 is SGHRS, CDR2 YFSETQ, per germline. The CDR3 DNA follows: TGCGCCAGCAGCTGGACAGGGAAGCTGTTTTCT. Its translation: CASSWTGKLFS.

The chain has TRBV5-8 and TRBJ2-7, with 14 bases fitting TRBD2. V shed 4 bases, J shed 7 bases, and the junction held 10 bases outside the gene matches. The CDR3 extends over 16 amino acids. Germline CDR1 and CDR2: SGHTS and YDEGEE. CDR3: CASSMRGLAGAGEQYF. The CDR3 coding sequence is TGTGCCAGCAGCATGAGGGGACTAGCGGGAGCGGGTGAGCAGTACTTC.

The chain links TRBV9 to TRBJ2-3, with D possibly matching TRBD1 (5 bases). In germline, CDR1 is SGDLS, CDR2 YYNGEE. The germline V and J ends were trimmed by 0 bases and 2 bases, with 7 bases remaining between them. The CDR3 contains 14 residues. CDR3 region: CASSVEGNTDTQYF. CDR3 DNA: TGTGCCAGCAGCGTAGAGGGGAACACAGATACGCAGTATTTT.

The gene calls are TRBV7-9 and TRBJ2-3, with TRBD2 matching 9 bases. This CDR3 is 16 amino acids long. Germline V lookup: CDR1 SEHNR, CDR2 FQNEAQ (reference sequence). With V trimmed by 4 bases and J by 4 bases, 9 bases remained unmatched. CDR3 in DNA: TGTGCCAGCAGCTATTGGGGACTAGCAGATCCAGATACGCAGTATTTT. Protein product: CASSYWGLADPDTQYF.

The chain joins TRBV7-6 to TRBJ2-5; 13 nucleotides align to TRBD2. Germline values: CDR1 SGHVS, CDR2 FNYEAQ. V shed 2 bases, J shed 4 bases, and the junction held 7 bases outside the gene matches. This CDR3 region has 17 residues. The CDR3 nucleotides read TGTGCCAGCAGCTTAACCCGGACTAGCGGGGGAGGAGAGACCCAGTACTTC. Protein sequence: CASSLTRTSGGGETQYF.